A selection of T cell receptor beta chains follows, all from one sample in a study of cytomegalovirus exposure and HLA in healthy donors. This table comes from immunoSEQ multiplex PCR, and its TCRdb copy is limited to in-frame clones, with some not included. Among more than 80,000 clones listed, around 80% were seen once. Sequencing was carried out using PBMCs. These receptors were taken from a man aged 55 to 70 in good health and CMV-seronegative. The conserved cysteine and the conserved F or W are not part of the CDR3 here.

TRBV27 | ASSLTGDAFREQY
TRBV30 | AWGQLNEKLF
TRBV27 | ASSPTGYTGELF
TRBV7-2 | ASSITGSPGTEAF
TRBV29-1 | SGGTSGPTDTQY
TRBV7-2 | ASSPRGSWYIQY
TRBV15 | ATARGAGTEAF
TRBV5-6 | ASSISAGDTEKLF
TRBV2 | ASSAGGQGALGYT
TRBV19 | ASSLYNEQF
TRBV5-1 | ASSLEVGPPGDTQY
TRBV5-1 | ASSSRQGNSPLH
TRBV6-1 | ASSAGQNYEQY
TRBV7-2 | ASSGSLPYEQY
TRBV5-1 | ASSLGTGAYEQY
TRBV7-9 | ASSPTGFGSPLH
TRBV27 | ASSPQSRGPLH
TRBV14 | ASSVQTGGVTEAF
TRBV18 | ASSPRRDRADSPLH
TRBV2 | ASSDSDYGYT
TRBV7-6 | ASSHGGERGVYKTQY
TRBV6-6 | ASSSPGQGVNTEAF
TRBV6-6 | ASTDRGRGAGELF
TRBV2 | ASSEADRETQY
TRBV18 | ASSLGTGRRGEQF
TRBV4-3 | ASSQDSQGPYNEQF
TRBV6-1 | ASTRTRTVTYEQY
TRBV4-1 | ASSQVGRKGAEAF
TRBV18 | ASSPSRQGRVNTEAF
TRBV10-3 | AISESTGDAPMETQY
TRBV4-1 | ASSQDDRRVDEQY
TRBV28 | ASSFGGAQFANTGELF
TRBV4-2 | ASSPTPTSSYNSPLH
TRBV5-1 | ASSLGSGTGVSPLH
TRBV5-6 | ASGRQVNSPLH
TRBV30 | AWGGQTNEKLF
TRBV4-2 | ASSQADRGGTQY
TRBV10-3 | AISEDRGKVYNEQF
TRBV10-3 | AISETGDWPQH
TRBV6-1 | ASRDRGSSGELF
TRBV19 | ASRSYGYT
TRBV9 | ASSEYSGGANTQY
TRBV4-2 | ASSGLAGGRETQY
TRBV9 | ASSATPDTRYGYT
TRBV18 | ASSPGVHPNTEAF
TRBV5-1 | ASSPGQNEKLF
TRBV9 | ASSVAPGGAYGYT
TRBV30 | AWSRDRGSEQY
TRBV4-3 | ASSWRSSTGELF
TRBV19 | ASSRQGAPTNEKLF
TRBV5-6 | ASSLGTGGNEQF
TRBV7-9 | ASSLAGQGYGYT
TRBV4-3 | ASSQSTGGAGDTQY
TRBV2 | ARGTGSGNQPQH
TRBV29-1 | GVDPTSGGTPDTQY